Listed below are T cell receptor beta chains from one sample, sequenced in a study of shared clonotypes between healthy human individuals. TCRdb keeps only in-frame clones here, not all; method: immunoSEQ multiplex PCR. Here the sample spans about 2.3 million clones, roughly 90% being singletons. The sequenced material came from naive CD4+ T cells from PBMCs. The receptors derive from a man aged 18 to 29 in good health. Some clones in this sample may be carry-over from other donors' samples. The CDR3 runs from the conserved cysteine through the conserved F or W. A D gene is named only where the DNA matches it firmly. Clone size is given for some rows only: seen once, a few or many times, or a class if the clone is expanded.

.	TRBV4-2	TRBD1	16	TRBJ2-7	CASSLRAGTGTYEQYF	TGTGCCAGCAGCCTAAGAGCCGGGACAGGGACCTACGAGCAGTACTTC
.	TRBV28	TRBD2	17	TRBJ2-3	CASTIGREREGIDTQYF	TGTGCCAGCACCATTGGCAGGGAGCGGGAGGGGATTGATACGCAGTATTTT
.	TRBV13	.	16	TRBJ1-3	CASSPEAGSAGNTIYF	TGTGCCAGCAGCCCCGAGGCGGGCTCGGCTGGAAACACCATATATTTT
.	TRBV9	TRBD2	15	TRBJ2-7	CASSGGLGGAYEQYF	TGTGCCAGCAGCGGGGGACTAGGAGGGGCCTACGAGCAGTACTTC
.	TRBV2	TRBD1	15	TRBJ1-5	CASSGNYRGNQPQHF	TGTGCCAGCAGTGGGAACTACAGGGGAAATCAGCCCCAGCATTTT
.	TRBV5-1	TRBD1	13	TRBJ2-5	CASSLTGDETQYF	TGCGCCAGCAGCTTGACAGGGGACGAGACCCAGTACTTC
.	TRBV7-3	TRBD1	16	TRBJ2-3	CASSVLGQGNSDTQYF	TGTGCCAGCAGCGTACTGGGACAGGGTAACTCAGATACGCAGTATTTT
.	TRBV6-1	.	13	TRBJ1-5	CASSERIDQPQHF	TGTGCCAGCAGTGAAAGGATAGATCAGCCCCAGCATTTT
once	TRBV7-2	.	12	TRBJ1-3	CASSPAGNTIYF	TGTGCCAGCAGTCCCGCCGGAAACACCATATATTTT
few	TRBV12-2	.	19	TRBJ2-5	CASRSTMGQGAGLQETQYF	TGTGCAAGTCGCTCTACGATGGGACAGGGGGCTGGCCTGCAAGAGACCCAGTACTTC
.	TRBV25-1	.	13	TRBJ2-3	CASSSSLRGTQYF	TGTGCCAGCAGTTCCTCGCTCCGAGGCACGCAGTATTTT
.	TRBV6-6	TRBD2	12	TRBJ2-5	CAGSGGWGTQYF	TGTGCCGGAAGCGGGGGTTGGGGGACCCAGTACTTC
.	TRBV10-3	TRBD1	17	TRBJ1-3	CAISYHRGNVSGNTIYF	TGTGCCATCAGTTATCACAGGGGGAATGTCTCTGGAAACACCATATATTTT
.	TRBV4-1	TRBD2	19	TRBJ2-3	CASSQEKASGRAVRDTQYF	TGCGCCAGCAGCCAAGAAAAAGCTAGCGGGAGGGCCGTTAGAGATACGCAGTATTTT
.	TRBV7-2	.	14	TRBJ2-7	CASSLVGGPDEQYF	TGTGCCAGCAGCTTAGTAGGGGGACCGGACGAGCAGTACTTC
.	TRBV18	.	13	TRBJ2-1	CASSPSGDNEQFF	TGTGCCAGCTCACCTTCAGGGGACAATGAGCAGTTCTTC
.	TRBV11-2	.	15	TRBJ2-7	CASTNPGSRGYEQYF	TGTGCCAGCACCAACCCCGGGTCGAGGGGCTACGAGCAGTACTTC
.	TRBV4-1	.	14	TRBJ2-1	CASSQPTRFNEQFF	TGCGCCAGCAGCCAACCTACGAGGTTCAATGAGCAGTTCTTC
.	TRBV7-8	.	19	TRBJ2-1	CASSLYPLNPAVIYNEQFF	TGTGCCAGCAGCCTCTATCCTTTGAATCCAGCGGTTATCTACAATGAGCAGTTCTTC
.	TRBV6-1	.	16	TRBJ2-3	CASSAALVLRGDTQYF	TGTGCCAGCAGTGCCGCACTAGTCCTAAGGGGAGATACGCAGTATTTT
.	TRBV5-6	TRBD1	17	TRBJ2-7	CASSLRRSGGAPYEQYF	TGTGCCAGCAGCTTAAGACGATCAGGGGGCGCCCCGTACGAGCAGTACTTC
.	TRBV27	.	15	TRBJ2-3	CASSPRTGSTDTQYF	TGTGCCAGCAGCCCACGGACTGGAAGCACAGATACGCAGTATTTT
.	TRBV30	.	13	TRBJ1-1	CAFSFGFNTEAFF	TGTGCCTTCTCATTCGGGTTTAACACTGAAGCTTTCTTT